The text below deals with one T cell receptor (beta chain). Its antigen is not known. The CDR3 has 10 amino acids. V shed 5 bases and J shed 6 bases, with 5 bases lying between them. CDR1 is MDHEN, CDR2 SYDVKM, per germline. This specimen belongs to a study of shared clonotypes between healthy human individuals. The wider study: Each donor contributed plates that comprised three CD4 naive, three CD4 memory, two CD8 naive and one CD8 memory.

Findings and limits, study-wide: On the whole, naive subsets had larger estimated richness than memory subsets had.

Methods used by the authors: Filtering differed, since immunoSEQ gave only junction sequences and no quality scores. Clones were read by immunoSEQ multiplex PCR, and TCRdb kept only the in-frame ones, dropping some. V, J and clone size are taken as reported in that table, and D and trimming were inferred from the DNA itself. The table includes 330,000 or so clones, about 73% detected once. The gene calls are TRBV28 and TRBJ2-7; the D is unclear. The source material was memory CD4+ T cells sorted from blood. Stated subset: CD45RA-negative fraction. This TCR derives from a man aged 25-45 years in good health. The CDR3: CASSISEQYF. The CDR3 DNA sequence: TGTGCCAGCAGTATATCCGAGCAGTACTTC.